These 31 T cell receptor beta chains were all obtained from the same sample, sequenced in a study of beta chain features in type 1 diabetes. As every portion of the isolated RNA was reverse transcribed, the sequencing read expressed TCRB transcripts. This table comes from immunoSEQ multiplex PCR, and its TCRdb copy is limited to in-frame clones, with some not included. The sample has roughly 50,000 clones; roughly 39% are singletons. Overall study findings and caveats: A moderate, significant TCRB CDR3 shortening appeared in type 1 diabetes across four CD4+ subsets.

Their recognized antigens are unknown. Material: Tregs from blood. These receptor sequences come from a young man with type 1 diabetes.

This clone was seen more than once but under ten times. The chain joins TRBV6-6 to TRBJ2-1; 7 bases align to TRBD2. The V and J ends lost 8 bases and 1 base, in that order; junction bases with no gene match: 11. CDR3 length: 16 amino acids. CDR1 is MNHNY and CDR2 is SVGAGI in the germline V gene (reference sequence). CDR3 in amino acids: CASLGVGGSSYNEQFF. For the CDR3, the DNA is TGTGCCAGCCTGGGGGTTGGCGGGAGTTCCTACAATGAGCAGTTCTTC.

This clone was detected only a few times. Here the CDR3 reads CASSPSGSSEQFF. CDR3 sequence (DNA): TGTGCCAGCAGTCCCTCGGGGAGCAGTGAGCAGTTCTTC. The chain joins TRBV28 to TRBJ2-1, with a possible D match to TRBD2 (5 bases). V shed 5 bases and J shed 9 bases, with 14 bases lying between them. This CDR3 contains 13 residues. CDR1 MDHEN and CDR2 SYDVKM come from the germline V gene.

V usage is TRBV6-6 and J usage is TRBJ2-1; TRBD2 matches at 10 bases. The V gene end was trimmed by 7 bases and the J gene end by 4 bases; junction bases not matched to a gene: 10. The CDR3 consists of 16 residues. CDR1 is MNHNY and CDR2 is SVGAGI in the germline V gene (reference sequence). The CDR3 DNA follows: TGTGCCAGCACACCGGGACTAGCGACAACATACAATGAGCAGTTCTTC. Translated, it gives CASTPGLATTYNEQFF.

The CDR3: CASSPITENEQFF. The CDR3 nucleotides read TGTGCCAGCTCCCCCATCACAGAGAATGAGCAGTTCTTC. The chain is built from TRBV18 and TRBJ2-1; D unresolved. The V end was cut by 6 bases, the J end by 7 bases, with 13 bases between. CDR1 is KGHSH, CDR2 LQKENI, per germline. The CDR3 runs 13 residues.

This clone was seen only a few times. The chain joins TRBV7-9 to TRBJ2-5; D is unresolved. The germline V and J ends were trimmed by 1 base and 5 bases, with 5 bases remaining between them. CDR3 length: 12 amino acids. In germline, CDR1 is SEHNR, CDR2 FQNEAQ (reference sequence). Here the CDR3 reads CASSLVRETQYF. CDR3 nucleotides: TGTGCCAGCAGCTTAGTTCGGGAGACCCAGTACTTC. The full variable domain, with the rest looked up from reference TRBV7-9 and TRBJ2-5, is DTGVSQNPRHKITKRGQNVTFRCDPISEHNRLYWYRQTLGQGPEFLTYFQNEAQLEKSRLLSDRFSAERPKGSFSTLEIQRTEQGDSAMYLCASSLVRETQYFGPGTRLLVL.

There are a few counts of this clone. V is TRBV5-1 and J is TRBJ2-5; 10 positions agree with TRBD1. The CDR3 has 15 amino acids. Germline CDR1 and CDR2: SGHRS and YFSETQ. V was clipped by 4 bases and J by 3 bases; unmatched bases: 6. CDR3 DNA: TGCGCCAGCAGCGGAGAAGGACAGGGGGAAGAGACCCAGTACTTC. Its protein is CASSGEGQGEETQYF.

The chain uses TRBV5-1 and TRBJ1-4, with 7 positions matching TRBD1. V lost 3 bases and J lost 14; bases outside the gene matches: 13. The CDR3 length is 14 residues. Germline CDR1 is SGHRS and CDR2 is YFSETQ. CDR3 DNA sequence: TGCGCCAGCAGCTCGGGGGACAGTGGGACACGGCTGTTTTTT. It encodes CASSSGDSGTRLFF.

The chain links TRBV7-2 to TRBJ2-7; TRBD2 agrees at 11 bases. V trimming: 6 bases; J trimming: 0 bases; junction bases outside the gene matches: 7. The germline V gene encodes CDR1 SGHTA and CDR2 FQGNSA. This CDR3 spans 16 amino acids. CDR3 in amino acids: CASRSPTSGGSYEQYF. The CDR3 nucleotides read TGTGCCAGCAGATCCCCCACTAGCGGGGGCTCCTACGAGCAGTACTTC.

The chain employs TRBV5-6 and TRBJ2-4, with D perhaps matching TRBD2 (5 bases). Germline-derived CDR1 and CDR2 are SGHDT and YYEEEE. V was trimmed by 6 bases and J by 0 bases, leaving 10 bases between them. The CDR3 totals 14 residues. CDR3 amino acids: CASTAGQAKNIQYF. In nucleotides, the CDR3 is TGTGCCAGCACCGCGGGCCAAGCCAAAAACATTCAGTACTTC.

This chain connects TRBV4-2 to TRBJ2-4, with 7 bases lining up with TRBD1. The V and J ends lost 0 bases and 4 bases, in that order; junction bases with no gene match: 6. The CDR3 totals 16 residues. From germline, CDR1 is LGHNA and CDR2 YNFKEQ. This CDR3 is CASSQEATGAKNIQYF. The CDR3, as DNA: TGTGCCAGCAGCCAAGAGGCTACAGGGGCTAAAAACATTCAGTACTTC.

This chain connects TRBV7-2 to TRBJ1-5; D is unclear. Germline V gene data show CDR1 as SGHTA and CDR2 as FQGNSA. The CDR3 covers 12 residues. The germline V and J ends were trimmed by 2 bases and 4 bases, with 3 bases remaining between them. The chain's CDR3 is CASSLSNQPQHF. The DNA for the CDR3 is TGTGCCAGCAGCTTATCAAATCAGCCCCAGCATTTT.

The rearrangement joins TRBV23-1 to TRBJ2-1, with unresolved D. TRBV23-1 is designated an ORF whose function remains uncertain. V was trimmed by 5 bases and J by 4 bases, leaving 15 bases between them. There are 15 residues in the CDR3. The CDR3 DNA is TGCGCCAGCAGTAGCTTAGCCAAAGATTACAATGAGCAGTTCTTC. As protein: CASSSLAKDYNEQFF.

The chain joins TRBV29-1 to TRBJ2-6; a possible D gene is TRBD2 (5 bases). Trimming took off 4 bases at V and 2 bases at J, with 12 bases between the two ends. CDR1 and CDR2 from the germline V gene are SQVTM and ANQGSEA. The CDR3 length is 15 residues. CDR3 amino acids: CSVAVGVTGANVLTF. The CDR3 coding sequence is TGCAGCGTTGCGGTGGGAGTGACTGGGGCCAACGTCCTGACTTTC.

The table lists this clone with a few counts. The V and J genes are TRBV19 and TRBJ2-5; D is perhaps TRBD1 (5 bases). CDR1 is LNHDA and CDR2 is SQIVND in the germline V gene (reference sequence). The CDR3 totals 15 residues. The ends were cut back, 3 bases at V and 1 base at J, with 12 bases in the middle. The CDR3 loop reads CASSIGKTVQETQYF. CDR3 DNA: TGTGCCAGTAGTATCGGAAAGACAGTCCAAGAGACCCAGTACTTC.

This chain connects TRBV6-6 to TRBJ2-3; D gene uncertain. The CDR3 loop spans 13 amino acids. Germline V gene data show CDR1 as MNHNY and CDR2 as SVGAGI (reference sequence). V was cut by 8 bases and J by 0 bases, with 9 bases left in between. Here the CDR3 reads CASVGASTDTQYF. CDR3 in DNA: TGTGCCAGCGTCGGAGCTAGCACAGATACGCAGTATTTT.

The V gene is TRBV6-6, the J gene TRBJ2-3, with D unclear. V lost 7 bases, J lost 6 bases, and 8 bases lay in between. The CDR3 is made up of 11 amino acids. Per the germline V gene, CDR1 is MNHNY and CDR2 is SVGAGI (reference sequence). The chain's CDR3 is CASMIADTQYF. DNA for the CDR3: TGTGCCAGCATGATCGCGGATACGCAGTATTTT.

This clone has a handful of counts. This chain joins TRBV14 and TRBJ2-3; no clear D gene. The CDR3 contains 15 residues. The germline V gene has CDR1 SGHDN and CDR2 FVKESK. V was cut by 1 base and J by 1 base, with 9 bases left in between. CDR3: CASSQGGTGTDTQYF. Here the CDR3 DNA reads TGTGCCAGCAGCCAAGGAGGCACTGGCACAGATACGCAGTATTTT.

The V call is TRBV5-4, the J call TRBJ1-4; 8 bases match TRBD1. Trimming took 4 bases from V and 2 from J; bases not matched to a gene: 1. This CDR3 has 14 amino acids. CDR1 SGHNT and CDR2 YYREEE come from the germline V gene (reference sequence). CDR3 sequence (DNA): TGTGCCAGCAGCCCAGGGGGCACTAATGAAAAACTGTTTTTT. It translates to CASSPGGTNEKLFF.

This chain links TRBV6-6 with TRBJ1-2; D not resolved. Germline V gives CDR1 MNHNY, CDR2 SVGAGI (reference sequence). Trimming pared 6 bases from V and 2 bases from J, leaving 10 bases between. This CDR3 has 13 residues. CDR3: CASRSGSNYGYTF. The CDR3, as DNA: TGTGCCAGCAGGTCCGGGAGCAACTATGGCTACACCTTC.

The J gene is TRBJ1-5, the V gene TRBV18; D ambiguous. CDR1 and CDR2 from the germline V gene are KGHSH and LQKENI. V was trimmed by 3 bases and J by 5 bases, leaving 11 bases between them. This CDR3 is built from 14 residues. This chain's CDR3 is CASSPEGQDQPQHF. CDR3 sequence (DNA): TGTGCCAGCTCACCCGAGGGTCAGGATCAGCCCCAGCATTTT.

The chain is built from TRBV5-1 and TRBJ2-5; 11 nucleotides agree with TRBD2. Germline CDR1 is SGHRS and CDR2 is YFSETQ. The V segment lost 2 bases and the J segment 5 bases; nucleotides outside the gene matches: 8. CDR3 size: 16 residues. The CDR3 DNA is TGCGCCAGCAGCTTACAAGGGACTAGCGGCGGGGAGACCCAGTACTTC. Translation: CASSLQGTSGGETQYF.

The rearrangement links TRBV4-1 to TRBJ1-2; TRBD1 matches 8 bases. The CDR3 has 16 residues. Germline values: CDR1 MGHRA, CDR2 YSYEKL. The trim removed 0 bases at V and 8 bases at J, leaving 11 bases unmatched. The CDR3 nucleotides are TGCGCCAGCAGCCAAGAGGTTGGGGACAGGCTGTGGGGCTACACCTTC. Residues: CASSQEVGDRLWGYTF.

The chain uses TRBV5-1 and TRBJ1-4; TRBD1 might be the D (5 bases). This CDR3 contains 14 residues. V was cut by 7 bases and J by 5 bases, with 15 bases left in between. Germline assignment: CDR1 SGHRS and CDR2 YFSETQ. CDR3 amino acids: CASGTGLGNEKLFF. The CDR3 DNA reads TGCGCCAGCGGAACGGGACTTGGGAATGAAAAACTGTTTTTT.

There are a few counts of this clone. This rearrangement joins TRBV9 to TRBJ2-7; 7 bases agree with TRBD2. This CDR3 spans 14 amino acids. V lost 2 bases and J lost 2; bases outside the gene matches: 4. CDR1 SGDLS and CDR2 YYNGEE come from the germline V gene. DNA of the CDR3: TGTGCCAGCAGCGTCGGGGAGGGCCCCTACGAGCAGTACTTC. As protein: CASSVGEGPYEQYF.

This clone has just one count. The chain couples TRBV2 to TRBJ1-1; tentative D call: TRBD1 (6 bases). The V and J ends lost 4 bases and 5 bases respectively, with 17 bases between them. There are 15 residues in the CDR3. Germline values: CDR1 SNHLY, CDR2 FYNNEI. Written as DNA, the CDR3 is TGTGCCAGCAGTGCCAACAGGGCCACGGGGACTGAAGCTTTCTTT. Residues: CASSANRATGTEAFF.

The V and J genes are TRBV7-3 and TRBJ1-5, with D perhaps TRBD1 (5 bases). Germline CDR1 reads SGHTA; CDR2 reads FQGTGA. Trimming took 2 bases from V and 6 from J, leaving 11 bases between them. This CDR3 comprises 14 residues. The chain's CDR3 is CASSLARARQPQHF. The CDR3 bases are TGTGCCAGCAGCTTAGCCAGGGCTCGTCAGCCCCAGCATTTT. Full variable domain (outside the CDR3, taken from reference TRBV7-3 and TRBJ1-5): GAGVSQTPSNKVTEKGKYVELRCDPISGHTALYWYRQSLGQGPEFLIYFQGTGAADDSGLPNDRFFAVRPEGSVSTLKIQRTERGDSAVYLCASSLARARQPQHFGDGTRLSIL.

The V call is TRBV18, the J call TRBJ1-2; TRBD1 matches 9 bases. The CDR3 consists of 14 residues. V trimming: 2 bases; J trimming: 4 bases; junction bases outside the gene matches: 2. Germline lookup yields CDR1 KGHSH and CDR2 LQKENI. The CDR3 DNA reads as TGTGCCAGCTCACCAACAGGGGGCGGCTATGGCTACACCTTC. Protein product: CASSPTGGGYGYTF.

The chain is built from TRBV5-4 and TRBJ2-1; 8 positions agree with TRBD1. The germline V gene encodes CDR1 SGHNT and CDR2 YYREEE (reference sequence). The CDR3 sequence is 14 residues long. V lost 4 bases and J lost 4; bases outside the gene matches: 4. The CDR3: CASSQTGAYNEQFF. The CDR3 region has the DNA TGTGCCAGCAGCCAGACAGGGGCATACAATGAGCAGTTCTTC.

This clone was seen a single time. The chain is built from TRBV7-2 and TRBJ2-3; TRBD2 matches at 8 bases. The V gene's germline CDR1 is SGHTA and CDR2 FQGNSA. This CDR3 spans 15 amino acids. Trimming at V came to 5 bases and at J to 8 bases, leaving 12 bases not matched to a gene. The CDR3 spells CASSPKTGGPGTQYF. The CDR3 DNA is TGTGCCAGCAGCCCTAAGACGGGAGGGCCGGGTACGCAGTATTTT.

This chain uses TRBV7-9 with TRBJ2-2; a weak D match, TRBD2 (6 bases). This CDR3 comprises 14 residues. Germline V gene data show CDR1 as SEHNR and CDR2 as FQNEAQ (reference sequence). V lost 1 base to trimming and J lost 5 bases, with 8 bases between them. The CDR3 loop is CASSLGRDTGELFF. CDR3 DNA: TGTGCCAGCAGCTTAGGGCGGGATACCGGGGAGCTGTTTTTT.

This clone has only a few counts. The chain employs TRBV6-6 and TRBJ2-5; TRBD1 matches 7 bases. CDR1 MNHNY and CDR2 SVGAGI come from the germline V gene (reference sequence). V shed 4 bases and J 5 bases; nucleotides not matched to a gene: 7. CDR3 size: 14 residues. The CDR3 coding sequence is TGTGCCAGCAGTTCCCCGGGACAGAAGGAGACCCAGTACTTC. Amino acids: CASSSPGQKETQYF.